These 20 T cell receptor beta chains were sequenced from one sample in a study of graft-versus-host responses after intestinal transplantation. Measured with immunoSEQ multiplex PCR; TCRdb has only the in-frame clones, and not every one. The sample has roughly 90,000 clones, 88% seen once. For these receptors, no antigen is known. The sequencing used unstimulated CD4+ T cells sorted from spleen or lymph node cells, collected before transplant. The receptors stem from a human donor who was the organ donor for an intestinal transplant.

This chain joins TRBV6-5 and TRBJ2-1, with a possible D match to TRBD2 (6 bases). The length of the CDR3 is 13 residues. V was trimmed by 7 bases and J by 4 bases, leaving 11 bases between them. Germline CDR1 MNHEY, CDR2 SVGAGI. CDR3 nucleotides: TGTGCCAGCACAGCTAGCGCGTACAATGAGCAGTTCTTC. Protein sequence: CASTASAYNEQFF.

The chain uses TRBV5-1 and TRBJ2-7; no reliable D call. V lost 0 bases and J 4 bases, leaving 14 bases between the germline ends. The CDR3 loop spans 15 amino acids. CDR1 SGHRS and CDR2 YFSETQ come from the germline V gene. The CDR3 loop is CASSLGQASLYEQYF. CDR3 DNA: TGCGCCAGCAGCTTGGGGCAGGCTTCTCTTTACGAGCAGTACTTC.

This clone was observed a handful of times. The chain combines TRBV30 with TRBJ1-6; TRBD1 agrees at 8 bases. V shed 7 bases and J 7 bases; nucleotides not matched to a gene: 6. This CDR3 region has 13 residues. From germline, CDR1 is GTSNPN and CDR2 SVGIG (reference sequence). Here the CDR3 reads CASSRQGNSPLHF. The CDR3 region has the DNA TGTGCCTCCTCCAGACAGGGGAATTCACCCCTCCACTTT.

This clone was seen a few times. The rearrangement uses TRBV5-4 and TRBJ2-7; a weak D match, TRBD2 (6 bases). V shed 4 bases and J shed 0 bases, with 29 bases lying between them. This CDR3 has 20 residues. Germline V gives CDR1 SGHNT, CDR2 YYREEE (reference sequence). CDR3 residues: CASSTPSGTPGIGRSYEQYF. CDR3 in DNA: TGTGCCAGCAGCACACCCTCCGGGACTCCGGGTATTGGGCGCTCCTACGAGCAGTACTTC.

The CDR3, as DNA: TGTGCCATCAGCAAGGACAGACAAGAGACCCAGTACTTC. Its protein product is CAISKDRQETQYF. This chain links TRBV10-3 with TRBJ2-5; weak D call: TRBD1 (6 bases). The germline gives CDR1 ENHRY, CDR2 SYGVKD. The CDR3 contains 13 residues. The V end lost 6 bases, the J end lost 2 bases, and 10 bases lay between the germline ends.

The chain carries TRBV5-1 and TRBJ2-7; 7 bases fit TRBD1. This CDR3 is built from 13 residues. With V trimmed by 4 bases and J by 6 bases, 7 bases remained unmatched. CDR1 SGHRS and CDR2 YFSETQ come from the germline V gene. The CDR3 protein is CASSPGTEAEQYF. The DNA of the CDR3 is TGCGCCAGCAGCCCCGGGACAGAGGCCGAGCAGTACTTC.

V gene TRBV11-3 combines with J gene TRBJ2-7, with no clear D. Germline V gives CDR1 SGHNT, CDR2 YENEEA. V shed 1 base and J shed 2 bases, with 3 bases lying between them. The CDR3 runs to 12 residues. CDR3 sequence (DNA): TGTGCCAGCAGCTTAGGAGCCTACGAGCAGTACTTC. It yields the protein CASSLGAYEQYF.

The chain combines TRBV7-2 with TRBJ2-5; 9 nucleotides align to TRBD1. Judging by the DNA end, TRBJ2-7 fits better; the J call may be wrong. The CDR3 runs 14 residues. Looked up from germline, CDR1 is SGHTA and CDR2 is FQGNSA. CDR3 DNA: TGTGCCAGCAGCTCGGCAGGGACAGGGTACGAGCAGTACTTC. It codes for CASSSAGTGYEQYF.

The sample holds a few counts of this clone. The chain couples TRBV2 to TRBJ2-7; weak D call: TRBD1 (5 bases). The germline CDR1 and CDR2 sequences are SNHLY and FYNNEI. V lost 6 bases to trimming and J lost 2 bases, with 14 bases between them. There are 14 residues in the CDR3. CDR3 sequence: CASRPGRATYEQYF. CDR3 DNA: TGTGCCAGCAGGCCGGGCAGGGCGACCTACGAGCAGTACTTC.

The genes are TRBV5-1 and TRBJ2-1, with TRBD2 matching over 8 bases. Germline loops: CDR1 SGHRS, CDR2 YFSETQ. The CDR3 runs 15 residues. The trim removed 3 bases at V and 2 bases at J, leaving 4 bases unmatched. DNA for the CDR3: TGCGCCAGCAGCTCAAGACTAGCGACCTACAATGAGCAGTTCTTC. Translating it yields CASSSRLATYNEQFF.

The chain employs TRBV29-1 and TRBJ2-5; possible D gene TRBD2, 6 bases. Germline V lookup: CDR1 SQVTM, CDR2 ANQGSEA. With 7 bases removed from V and 0 bases from J, the gap between germline ends came to 12 bases. This CDR3 spans 13 amino acids. Written as DNA, the CDR3 is TGCAGCGCCGCTCGGGAGTACCAAGAGACCCAGTACTTC. It specifies CSAAREYQETQYF.

The genes are TRBV19 and TRBJ1-5; D is undetermined. Trimming pared 6 bases from V and 7 bases from J, leaving 22 bases between. CDR1 is LNHDA, CDR2 SQIVND, per germline (reference sequence). This CDR3 spans 16 amino acids. CDR3 amino acids: CASSPARRLSEQPQHF. The CDR3 DNA sequence: TGTGCCAGTAGCCCGGCGAGGAGACTCTCGGAGCAGCCCCAGCATTTT.

This rearrangement joins TRBV7-2 to TRBJ2-7; TRBD2 matches at 8 bases. Trimming cost V 4 bases and J 0 bases; bases outside gene matches: 14. This CDR3 has 18 residues. Looked up from germline, CDR1 is SGHTA and CDR2 is FQGNSA. In DNA form, the CDR3 reads TGTGCCAGCAGCTCAAGGACCCCCCAGCGGGGGAACTCCTACGAGCAGTACTTC. It translates to CASSSRTPQRGNSYEQYF.

V usage is TRBV7-2 and J usage is TRBJ2-2; 8 bases align to TRBD2. CDR1 SGHTA and CDR2 FQGNSA come from the germline V gene. CDR3 size: 16 residues. With 5 bases clipped from V and 0 bases from J, the junction kept 5 bases outside the gene matches. CDR3 sequence reads: CASSPVAGPNTGELFF. CDR3 coding DNA: TGTGCCAGCAGCCCCGTAGCGGGGCCGAACACCGGGGAGCTGTTTTTT. Looking up the rest from reference TRBV7-2 and TRBJ2-2 gives the full variable domain: GAGVSQSPSNKVTEKGKDVELRCDPISGHTALYWYRQSLGQGLEFLIYFQGNSAPDKSGLPSDRFSAERTGGSVSTLTIQRTQQEDSAVYLCASSPVAGPNTGELFFGEGSRLTVL.

The chain employs TRBV10-3 and TRBJ1-1, with 10 bases identical to TRBD1. Germline CDR1 is ENHRY and CDR2 is SYGVKD. The CDR3 runs 17 residues. V was clipped by 9 bases and J by 1 base; unmatched bases: 14. CDR3: CAIRSGTGAPGNTEAFF. Here the CDR3 DNA reads TGTGCCATTCGCTCCGGGACAGGGGCACCGGGGAACACTGAAGCTTTCTTT.

The V gene is TRBV7-2, the J gene TRBJ2-1; 8 bases map to TRBD2. V was clipped by 3 bases and J by 11 bases; unmatched bases: 15. CDR3 size: 16 residues. Per the germline V gene, CDR1 is SGHTA and CDR2 is FQGNSA. The CDR3 coding sequence is TGTGCCAGCAGCTTGGGGCCCGGAACTAGCGGCAGGAAGCAGTTCTTC. This sequence encodes CASSLGPGTSGRKQFF.

The V gene is TRBV4-3, the J gene TRBJ2-7; 9 positions agree with TRBD1. V shed 5 bases and J 1 base; nucleotides not matched to a gene: 9. CDR3 length equals 16 residues. Germline CDR1 is LGHNA and CDR2 is YSLEER. Here the CDR3 DNA reads TGCGCCAGCAGCAGGGGACAGGGAGATGGGTCCTACGAGCAGTACTTC. Its protein is CASSRGQGDGSYEQYF.

The genes are TRBV15 and TRBJ2-3; 7 bases line up with TRBD1. The CDR3 contains 16 residues. Germline V gene data show CDR1 as LNHNV and CDR2 as YYDKDF (reference sequence). V was pared by 4 bases and J by 0 bases, with 7 bases of the junction left unmatched. The CDR3 loop is CATSTKRDSSTDTQYF. The CDR3 DNA reads TGTGCCACCAGCACGAAAAGGGACAGTAGCACAGATACGCAGTATTTT.

The V gene is TRBV2, the J gene TRBJ2-7; a possible D gene is TRBD1 (7 bases). Germline CDR1 reads SNHLY; CDR2 reads FYNNEI. V was pared by 5 bases and J by 4 bases, with 15 bases between. The CDR3 runs to 14 residues. CDR3 coding DNA: TGTGCCAGCAGTATACAGGGGCGGGAATACGAGCAGTACTTC. It encodes CASSIQGREYEQYF.

The CDR3 loop reads CASSFQSGRNTGELFF. Here the CDR3 DNA reads TGTGCCAGCAGCTTCCAAAGCGGGAGGAACACCGGGGAGCTGTTTTTT. The chain carries TRBV11-3 and TRBJ2-2; 8 nucleotides align to TRBD2. CDR1 SGHNT and CDR2 YENEEA come from the germline V gene. CDR3 size: 16 residues. V lost 3 bases to trimming and J lost 1 base; unmatched junction nucleotides: 4. The full variable domain, its missing parts supplied by reference TRBV11-3 and TRBJ2-2, is EAGVVQSPRYKIIEKKQPVAFWCNPISGHNTLYWYLQNLGQGPELLIRYENEEAVDDSQLPKDRFSAERLKGVDSTLKIQPAELGDSAVYLCASSFQSGRNTGELFFGEGSRLTVL.